The T cell receptor (beta chain) described here comes from a study of blood T cell repertoires in COVID-19. Data came from immunoSEQ multiplex PCR; TCRdb stores just in-frame clones and leaves some out. The sample holds tens of thousands of clones, roughly nine tenths seen once. CDR3 length: 15 residues. The junction had 7 bases not matched to a gene; V was cut back by 3 bases and J by 5 bases. From germline, CDR1 is MDHEN and CDR2 SYDVKM. This clone was seen only a few times. This chain connects TRBV28 to TRBJ1-5; the match to TRBD1 covers 7 bases. Sequenced: peripheral blood. The receptor comes from an elderly woman with acute or convalescent COVID-19. CDR3 loop: CASSLGTGDDQPQHF. DNA of the CDR3: TGTGCCAGCAGTTTGGGCACAGGGGATGATCAGCCCCAGCATTTT. The whole variable domain, remainder taken from reference TRBV28 and TRBJ1-5, is DVKVTQSSRYLVKRTGEKVFLECVQDMDHENMFWYRQDPGLGLRLIYFSYDVKMKEKGDIPEGYSVSREKKERFSLILESASTNQTSMYLCASSLGTGDDQPQHFGDGTRLSIL.